Below, one T cell receptor (beta chain) is given with its context. This record comes from a study of Tregs in tolerant kidney transplant recipients. The V gene's germline CDR1 is SGDLS and CDR2 YYNGEE. J was trimmed by 2 bases and V by 0 bases; bases with no gene match: 6. This CDR3 region has 17 residues. Related graft donors supplied nonmyeloablative bone marrow transplants, and mixed chimerism was transient. Unstimulated regulatory T cells (CD4+CD25+CD127-), CD4+CD25- non-regulatory cells, CD4 and CD8 cells were FACS-sorted from thawed PBMCs. TCRdb keeps only in-frame clones here, not all; method: immunoSEQ multiplex PCR. The table shows tens of thousands of clones, with 80% to 95% occurring only once.

V usage is TRBV9 and J usage is TRBJ2-3; 10 bases are a match to TRBD2. The sequencing used CD4+ T cells from blood (PBMCs), collected 12 months after the transplant. This clonotype originated in a human patient who received a combined kidney and bone marrow transplant. A subset of T cells may come from the graft donor. The CDR3: CASSVGAGGPTTDTQYF. The CDR3 DNA follows: TGTGCCAGCAGCGTAGGAGCGGGGGGGCCGACCACAGATACGCAGTATTTT.